The entry below describes one T cell receptor (beta chain). As yet, its antigen is unknown. The sample originates from a study of shared clonotypes between healthy human individuals. Study-wide background: CD4 naive cells filled three plates per donor, CD4 memory three, CD8 naive two and CD8 memory one. Study-wide points: The sharing of 4.5% to 5.5% of naive CD4 clonotypes was seen across a handful of donors.

Germline CDR1 reads SEHNR; CDR2 reads FQNEAQ (reference sequence). The V end was cut by 4 bases, the J end by 2 bases, with 10 bases between. The CDR3 runs to 14 residues. Positive CCR7 selection of CD45RO-negative cells yielded the naive CD8 cells, and terminally differentiated effector memory CD45RA+ cells were excluded. The study drew its donors from healthy HIV-negative adults without recent acute infections or vaccinations. Only in-frame clones appear in the TCRdb table, and some are missing; sequencing was by immunoSEQ multiplex PCR. The sample has about 2.2 million clones, 90% to 95% seen once.

The sample consisted of naive CD8+ T cells from PBMCs. The receptor was isolated from a man aged 18 to 30 in good health. Some clones in this sample may be carry-over from other donors' samples. J is TRBJ2-3 and V is TRBV7-9; D is unresolved. Here the CDR3 reads CASSSSQPTDTQYF. CDR3 nucleotide sequence: TGTGCCAGCAGCTCCTCCCAACCCACAGATACGCAGTATTTT. Full variable domain (outside the CDR3, taken from reference TRBV7-9 and TRBJ2-3): DTGVSQNPRHKITKRGQNVTFRCDPISEHNRLYWYRQTLGQGPEFLTYFQNEAQLEKSRLLSDRFSAERPKGSFSTLEIQRTEQGDSAMYLCASSSSQPTDTQYFGPGTRLTVL.